These T cell receptor beta chains were read from a single sample in a study of cytomegalovirus exposure and HLA in healthy donors. Generated by immunoSEQ multiplex PCR, the TCRdb table keeps only in-frame clones and is missing some. The table has approximately 100,000 clones, roughly 80% seen once; the top ten hold 1.5% to 2%. Sequenced material: PBMCs. The source is a woman in her thirties or forties in good health and CMV-seronegative. The CDR3 runs from the conserved cysteine through the conserved F or W. D genes are given only for firm matches. Clone size is stated in some rows and not others, as once, few, many or a class when expanded.

size,V,D,J,CDR3,DNA
.,TRBV2,.,TRBJ1-1,CASNRDKYTEAFF,TGTGCCAGCAATCGGGACAAGTACACTGAAGCTTTCTTT
.,TRBV30,.,TRBJ1-2,CAWSVHDGYGYTF,TGTGCCTGGAGTGTACATGACGGGTATGGCTACACCTTC
.,TRBV7-6,TRBD1,TRBJ1-5,CASSPGQGSIQPQHF,TGTGCCAGCAGCCCGGGACAGGGGTCGATCCAGCCCCAGCATTTT
.,TRBV19,.,TRBJ1-4,CASTNTESAWEKLFF,TGTGCCAGTACCAATACGGAGTCCGCTTGGGAAAAACTGTTTTTT
few,TRBV28,TRBD1,TRBJ1-2,CASSTPGQGDGYTF,TGTGCCAGCAGTACTCCGGGACAGGGGGATGGCTACACCTTC
.,TRBV7-9,TRBD2,TRBJ2-7,CASSFRLAGGFLDEQYF,TGTGCCAGCAGCTTTAGATTAGCGGGGGGGTTTCTGGACGAGCAGTACTTC
.,TRBV2,TRBD1,TRBJ1-2,CVRGQGAYGYTF,TGTGTCCGGGGACAGGGGGCCTATGGCTACACCTTC
.,TRBV28,TRBD1,TRBJ2-7,CASSVDRETTTYEQYF,TGTGCCAGCAGTGTCGACAGGGAGACAACAACCTACGAGCAGTACTTC
.,TRBV9,.,TRBJ2-6,CASSVGLGGGGGANVLTF,TGTGCCAGCAGCGTAGGGCTTGGAGGGGGCGGCGGGGCCAACGTCCTGACTTTC
.,TRBV28,.,TRBJ1-5,CASSFGLQVAQPQHF,TGTGCCAGCAGTTTTGGCTTACAGGTAGCACAGCCCCAGCATTTT
.,TRBV28,.,TRBJ1-2,CASSYSLNYGYTF,TGTGCCAGCAGTTATTCATTGAACTATGGCTACACCTTC
.,TRBV27,.,TRBJ1-1,CASSLSNRLGTEAFF,TGTGCCAGCAGTTTATCAAACAGGTTGGGCACTGAAGCTTTCTTT
.,TRBV6-5,TRBD1,TRBJ1-6,CASSLISGTGNSPLHF,TGTGCCAGCAGTTTAATTTCCGGGACAGGAAATTCACCCCTCCACTTT
.,TRBV7-3,TRBD2,TRBJ2-7,CASSASGSTYEQYF,TGTGCCAGCAGCGCTAGCGGGAGTACCTACGAGCAGTACTTC
.,TRBV4-3,.,TRBJ1-1,CASSQDIAYTEAFF,TGCGCCAGCAGCCAAGATATCGCGTACACTGAAGCTTTCTTT
once,TRBV4-1,.,TRBJ2-7,CASSWRGAYEQYF,TGCGCCAGCAGCTGGAGGGGAGCCTACGAGCAGTACTTC
.,TRBV11-2,TRBD2,TRBJ2-7,CASSLDLADISYEQYF,TGTGCCAGCAGCTTAGATCTAGCGGATATCTCCTACGAGCAGTACTTC
.,TRBV28,TRBD1,TRBJ1-2,CASAGTGVGYTF,TGTGCCAGCGCCGGGACAGGGGTTGGCTACACCTTC
once,TRBV6-5,TRBD1,TRBJ1-5,CASSPQGGSNQPQHF,TGTGCCAGCAGTCCACAGGGGGGTAGCAATCAGCCCCAGCATTTT
.,TRBV6-1,TRBD1,TRBJ1-5,CASCPGQGAGRPQHF,TGTGCCAGCTGTCCCGGACAGGGGGCCGGGAGGCCCCAGCATTTT
.,TRBV27,TRBD2,TRBJ2-4,CASSRRTSGRNIQYF,TGTGCCAGCAGTCGAAGGACTAGCGGGAGAAACATTCAGTACTTC
.,TRBV7-9,.,TRBJ2-2,CATLPTANTGELFF,TGTGCCACCCTCCCGACAGCGAACACCGGGGAGCTGTTTTTT
few,TRBV28,.,TRBJ1-4,CASSTSASDEKLFF,TGTGCCAGCAGTACCTCAGCCAGCGATGAAAAACTGTTTTTT
.,TRBV4-3,.,TRBJ2-7,CASSQADRSSYEQYF,TGCGCCAGCAGCCAGGCGGACAGAAGCTCCTACGAGCAGTACTTC
.,TRBV5-4,.,TRBJ2-1,CASSPQGLPSRDEQFF,TGTGCCAGCAGCCCGCAGGGACTCCCCTCTAGAGATGAGCAGTTCTTC
once,TRBV4-3,.,TRBJ2-1,CASSQAASLEQFF,TGCGCCAGCAGCCAAGCTGCGAGCCTTGAGCAGTTCTTC
.,TRBV7-6,.,TRBJ1-1,CASSFRSGGGTEAFF,TGTGCCAGCAGCTTCCGATCCGGGGGGGGGACTGAAGCTTTCTTT
.,TRBV4-3,.,TRBJ1-4,CASSQEGRVRANEKLFF,TGCGCCAGCAGCCAAGAAGGCAGGGTTAGGGCTAATGAAAAACTGTTTTTT
.,TRBV7-7,.,TRBJ1-5,CASSPTGLIQPQHF,TGTGCTAGCAGCCCGACAGGTCTCATCCAGCCCCAGCATTTT
.,TRBV18,TRBD1,TRBJ1-1,CASSPGQGSTEAFF,TGTGCCAGCTCACCGGGACAGGGAAGCACTGAAGCTTTCTTT
few,TRBV7-6,TRBD2,TRBJ2-1,CASSFTSGRASYNEQFF,TGTGCCAGCAGCTTTACTAGCGGGAGGGCCTCCTACAATGAGCAGTTCTTC
.,TRBV27,TRBD2,TRBJ2-1,CASSLLAGEFYNEQFF,TGTGCCAGCAGTCTACTAGCGGGAGAATTCTACAATGAGCAGTTCTTC
.,TRBV7-2,.,TRBJ2-1,CASSSSPGLEQFF,TGTGCCAGCAGCTCCAGCCCAGGACTTGAGCAGTTCTTC
.,TRBV27,TRBD2,TRBJ2-1,CASSLIPTGGYNEQFF,TGTGCCAGCAGTTTAATCCCGACGGGAGGGTACAATGAGCAGTTCTTC
.,TRBV2,TRBD2,TRBJ2-7,CASSPFRLAWRDEQYF,TGTGCCAGCAGTCCCTTCCGACTAGCGTGGAGGGACGAGCAGTACTTC
.,TRBV19,TRBD1,TRBJ1-4,CASSITQTGDEKLFF,TGTGCCAGTAGTATTACCCAGACAGGGGACGAAAAGCTGTTTTTT
.,TRBV5-6,.,TRBJ2-1,CASSFGGAGYNEQFF,TGTGCCAGCAGCTTTGGGGGGGCGGGGTACAATGAGCAGTTCTTC
.,TRBV25-1,TRBD1,TRBJ2-5,CASSDLGQGETQYF,TGTGCCAGCAGTGATTTGGGACAGGGGGAGACCCAGTACTTC
.,TRBV18,.,TRBJ2-7,CASSPWEYEQYF,TGTGCCAGCTCACCTTGGGAGTACGAGCAGTACTTC
few,TRBV29-1,.,TRBJ2-7,CSVAAQGPGAYEQYF,TGCAGCGTTGCTGCACAGGGTCCCGGGGCCTACGAGCAGTACTTC
.,TRBV6-6,.,TRBJ1-5,CASSTREPQHF,TGTGCCAGCAGTACCCGGGAGCCCCAGCATTTT
.,TRBV4-3,TRBD1,TRBJ2-1,CASSHGTAVGEQFF,TGCGCCAGCAGCCATGGGACAGCCGTTGGTGAGCAGTTCTTC
.,TRBV28,TRBD1,TRBJ2-2,CASTRQGASTGELFF,TGTGCCAGCACCCGACAGGGGGCTAGCACCGGGGAGCTGTTTTTT
.,TRBV10-1,TRBD2,TRBJ2-7,CARHPDSGSPDEQYF,TGCGCCAGACACCCGGACAGCGGGAGTCCGGACGAGCAGTACTTC
.,TRBV19,.,TRBJ1-1,CASTRWEGFTEAFF,TGTGCCAGTACCAGGTGGGAGGGGTTCACTGAAGCTTTCTTT
.,TRBV7-2,TRBD2,TRBJ2-5,CASSLGSGGGKTQYF,TGTGCCAGCAGCTTAGGTAGCGGGGGGGGCAAGACCCAGTACTTC
.,TRBV6-5,TRBD2,TRBJ2-7,CASSYSTSGSNYEQYF,TGTGCCAGCAGTTACTCGACTAGCGGGAGTAACTACGAGCAGTACTTC
.,TRBV7-9,.,TRBJ2-1,CASSETSGQNYNEQFF,TGTGCCAGCAGCGAAACCTCCGGACAGAATTACAATGAGCAGTTCTTC
few,TRBV7-6,.,TRBJ2-2,CASSLRDSYTGELFF,TGTGCCAGCAGCCTCCGGGACTCTTACACCGGGGAGCTGTTTTTT
.,TRBV7-3,.,TRBJ2-3,CASSPGNSATQYF,TGTGCCAGCAGCCCCGGGAACTCGGCTACGCAGTATTTT
.,TRBV19,.,TRBJ2-1,CASSIGARPQFF,TGTGCCAGTAGTATTGGGGCCAGGCCGCAGTTCTTC
.,TRBV5-1,TRBD2,TRBJ2-1,CASLPGGRLGYNEQFF,TGCGCCAGCCTTCCGGGGGGGAGGCTGGGGTACAATGAGCAGTTCTTC
.,TRBV14,.,TRBJ1-1,CASSQLNRQVNTEAFF,TGTGCCAGCAGCCAACTCAACCGACAGGTGAACACTGAAGCTTTCTTT
.,TRBV28,.,TRBJ1-4,CASSPQAATNEKLFF,TGTGCCAGCAGCCCTCAGGCTGCAACTAATGAAAAACTGTTTTTT
.,TRBV6-6,.,TRBJ2-7,CASSPTLIGEQYF,TGTGCCAGCAGTCCCACACTAATAGGAGAGCAGTACTTC